This T cell receptor (beta chain) derives from a study of T cell repertoires in cytomegalovirus infection. Study details: Matching HLA type and CMV infection were both indicated by public TCR beta signatures.

TCRdb re-called the reads with MiXCR, one entry per CDR3 protein. The sample records 200,000 to 300,000 distinct CDR3 sequences, more than 9% being singletons. Whole-study results and caveats: The ex vivo response showed dominance by HLA-C-restricted CMV-specific TCR beta clonotypes.

V lost 1 base, J lost 7 bases, and 11 bases lay in between. The V gene's germline CDR1 is SGHTA and CDR2 FQGNSA. CDR3 length: 14 amino acids. This clonotype was seen repeatedly, ten times or more. Its antigen is unidentified. The origin of this receptor is a human donor in good health (CMV status not recorded). Some clones in this sample may be carry-over from other donors' samples. The sample comprised PBMCs. The chain recombines TRBV7-2 with TRBJ1-5; no reliable D call. CDR3 region: CASSLDTRMQPQHF. As DNA, the CDR3 is TGTGCCAGCAGCTTAGATACCAGGATGCAGCCCCAGCATTTT.